What follows are 22 T cell receptor beta chains derived from one specimen sequenced in a study of cytomegalovirus exposure and HLA in healthy donors. The PCR ran on 60 Vbeta and 13 Jbeta primers. Only in-frame clones appear in the TCRdb table, and some are missing; sequencing was by immunoSEQ multiplex PCR. The sample lists over 150,000 clones; around 83% were seen once. Sequenced: PBMCs. The origin of the receptors is a man aged 45-65 years in good health and CMV-seronegative.

Turning to this clone: An end of the junction differs from the germline gene, which may be a read error. The chain joins TRBV7-9 to TRBJ1-2; D not certain. Germline CDR1 and CDR2: SEHNR and FQNEAQ (reference sequence). The CDR3 has 12 residues. The CDR3 protein is CSSSLAGYGYTF. CDR3 nucleotides: TGTTCCAGCAGCTTAGCCGGTTATGGCTACACCTTC.

This chain uses TRBV5-1 with TRBJ2-5, with a tentative D call TRBD1 (6 bases). The DNA end is more similar to TRBJ2-7, so the J call may be wrong. The CDR3 sequence is 16 residues long. Germline loops: CDR1 SGHRS, CDR2 YFSETQ. This chain's CDR3 is CASSLTTGTKTYEQYF. The CDR3 nucleotides read TGCGCCAGCAGCCTTACCACCGGGACAAAGACCTACGAGCAGTACTTC.

This clone was seen just once. The chain has TRBV11-3 and TRBJ2-7; D is uncertain. Germline V CDR1 and CDR2: SGHNT, YENEEA. The CDR3 is 11 residues long. The germline V and J ends were trimmed by 5 bases and 1 base, with 3 bases remaining between them. CDR3 in amino acids: CASSPSYEQYF. The CDR3 DNA follows: TGTGCCAGCAGCCCTTCCTACGAGCAGTACTTC.

Written as DNA, the CDR3 is TGTGCCAGCCGTTTTCGGGCTAGCGGGGCCACAGATACGCAGTATTTT. It is translated as CASRFRASGATDTQYF. This chain connects TRBV7-8 to TRBJ2-3, with 9 bases lining up with TRBD2. Germline CDR1 is SGHVS and CDR2 is FQNEAQ. CDR3 length: 16 residues. V lost 8 bases, J lost 2 bases, and 11 bases stayed unmatched.

V usage is TRBV21-1 and J usage is TRBJ2-5; the listed D gene, TRBD1, was not tested against the DNA. TRBV21-1 is termed a pseudogene. This CDR3 region has 16 residues. The CDR3 loop reads CASNSTGPAITETQYF. DNA for the CDR3: TGTGCCAGCAACTCGACAGGGCCCGCAATAACGGAGACCCAGTACTTC.

CDR3 nucleotide sequence: TGTGCCAGCAGTGCCCTTCGTCGGGTCCGGCATTTT. Encoded protein: CASSALRRVRHF. The V and J genes are TRBV28 and TRBJ1-5; D not resolved. Germline CDR1 and CDR2: MDHEN and SYDVKM. V lost 5 bases and J lost 15, with 17 bases in between. The CDR3 is 12 residues long.

The V call is TRBV27, the J call TRBJ2-5, with TRBD1 identical over 7 bases. Judging by the DNA end, TRBJ2-7 fits better; the J call may be wrong. The CDR3 has 15 residues. Germline-derived CDR1 and CDR2 are MNHEY and SMNVEV (reference sequence). This CDR3 reads CASSTTGPSSYEQYF. CDR3 DNA: TGTGCCAGCAGCACGACAGGGCCTAGCTCCTACGAGCAGTACTTC.

About this clone: Additional DNA sequences in this sample encode the identical CDR3. The chain links TRBV4-2 to TRBJ2-7; D gene unclear. The V gene's germline CDR1 is LGHNA and CDR2 YNFKEQ. The V end was cut by 0 bases, the J end by 4 bases, with 13 bases between. The CDR3 contains 15 residues. Written as DNA, the CDR3 is TGTGCCAGCAGCCAAGATTATCCGCCTACTTACGAGCAGTACTTC. This gives the protein CASSQDYPPTYEQYF.

The rearrangement links TRBV7-9 to TRBJ1-5; a possible D gene is TRBD1 (6 bases). This CDR3 comprises 13 residues. The germline gives CDR1 SEHNR, CDR2 FQNEAQ (reference sequence). V lost 5 bases and J 5 bases, leaving 10 bases between the germline ends. Here the CDR3 reads CASSPGADQPQHF. The CDR3 DNA sequence: TGTGCCAGCAGCCCAGGGGCAGATCAGCCCCAGCATTTT.

The chain uses TRBV11-2 and TRBJ1-2, with D unclear. Germline CDR1 is SGHAT and CDR2 is FQNNGV. Trimming took off 1 base at V and 8 bases at J, with 11 bases between the two ends. The CDR3 extends over 13 amino acids. CDR3 sequence: CASSLVGSGGYTF. The CDR3 bases are TGTGCCAGCAGCTTAGTCGGATCCGGGGGCTACACCTTC.

V is TRBV29-1 and J is TRBJ1-5; D remains unclear. The CDR3 has 12 residues. Germline assignment: CDR1 SQVTM and CDR2 ANQGSEA. Trimming left V 5 bases short and J 6 bases short, with 11 bases between. This chain's CDR3 is CSVRQEGQPQHF. Here the CDR3 DNA reads TGCAGCGTTCGTCAGGAGGGTCAGCCCCAGCATTTT.

The V call is TRBV7-2, the J call TRBJ2-2; D is possibly TRBD2 (5 bases). Trimming pared 5 bases from V and 0 bases from J, leaving 13 bases between. Germline CDR1 is SGHTA and CDR2 is FQGNSA. This CDR3 is 16 amino acids long. CDR3 coding DNA: TGTGCCAGCAGCCCTCTTTCGGGGACGAACACCGGGGAGCTGTTTTTT. Translating gives CASSPLSGTNTGELFF.

This chain joins TRBV28 and TRBJ2-7, with TRBD2 as a possible D gene (5 bases). V was pared by 0 bases and J by 5 bases, with 14 bases between. Germline loops: CDR1 MDHEN, CDR2 SYDVKM. The CDR3 is 15 amino acids. DNA for the CDR3: TGTGCCAGCAGTTTATGGGACCGGGGAGCCCACGAGCAGTACTTC. Translation: CASSLWDRGAHEQYF.

This chain links TRBV7-6 with TRBJ2-5; 8 nucleotides line up with TRBD1. With V trimmed by 4 bases and J by 6 bases, 7 bases remained unmatched. The CDR3 is 14 residues long. CDR1 and CDR2 from the germline V gene are SGHVS and FNYEAQ. In nucleotides, the CDR3 is TGTGCCAGCAGCTCCGGGACAGGCCGGAAGACCCAGTACTTC. Its translation is CASSSGTGRKTQYF.

In the case of this clone: An end of the junction differs from the germline gene, which may be a read error. The DNA of the CDR3 is TGTTCCAGCAGCTCTACTAGCTATTTAGCCAAAAACATTCAGTACTTC. Translated, it gives CSSSSTSYLAKNIQYF. The chain links TRBV7-9 to TRBJ2-4; maybe TRBD2 (6 bases). Germline V gene lookup returns CDR1 SEHNR and CDR2 FQNEAQ (reference sequence). This CDR3 is 16 amino acids long.

The chain links TRBV7-3 to TRBJ2-5; possibly TRBD1 for D (6 bases). The V end was cut by 5 bases, the J end by 5 bases, with 12 bases between. This CDR3 has 13 residues. Germline V lookup: CDR1 SGHTA, CDR2 FQGTGA. CDR3 in amino acids: CASSRDNGETQYF. The CDR3 DNA reads TGTGCCAGCAGCCGGGACAATGGGGAGACCCAGTACTTC.

V gene TRBV18 combines with J gene TRBJ2-3; 9 bases fit TRBD2. Germline assignment: CDR1 KGHSH and CDR2 LQKENI. Trimming took 1 base from V and 2 from J; bases not matched to a gene: 10. This CDR3 contains 18 residues. For the CDR3, the DNA is TGTGCCAGCTCACCACTGGGCGGTAGCGGGGGTTTCACAGATACGCAGTATTTT. Protein sequence: CASSPLGGSGGFTDTQYF.

This chain uses TRBV6-5 with TRBJ1-4; 8 bases are a match to TRBD1. Germline-derived CDR1 and CDR2 are MNHEY and SVGAGI. Unmatched junction bases numbered 7, after V lost 9 bases and J lost 7 bases. This CDR3 is 13 amino acids long. CDR3 DNA sequence: TGTGCCAGTATGAACAGGGGGTTTGAAAAACTGTTTTTT. The encoded protein is CASMNRGFEKLFF.

The genes are TRBV6-1 and TRBJ2-7; TRBD1 matches at 7 bases. The CDR3 extends over 14 amino acids. J lost 2 bases, V lost 8 bases, and 9 bases had no gene match. Germline loops: CDR1 MNHNS, CDR2 SASEGT. The CDR3 here is CASARDRNAYEQYF. In nucleotides, the CDR3 is TGTGCCAGCGCCCGGGACAGAAATGCCTACGAGCAGTACTTC.

This clone appeared a few times. This chain joins TRBV28 and TRBJ2-7; D perhaps matches TRBD2 (6 bases). Germline V lookup: CDR1 MDHEN, CDR2 SYDVKM. The V end was cut by 4 bases, the J end by 3 bases, with 13 bases between. CDR3 length equals 14 residues. CDR3 sequence reads: CASSSGSVNYEQYF. In DNA form, the CDR3 reads TGTGCCAGCAGTTCCGGGAGCGTGAACTACGAGCAGTACTTC.

In the case of this clone: The sample holds other DNA sequences that translate to the same CDR3. The V and J genes are TRBV5-4 and TRBJ1-6; 7 positions agree with TRBD1. Trimming at V came to 1 base and at J to 7 bases, leaving 8 bases not matched to a gene. The CDR3 consists of 16 residues. Per germline, CDR1 SGHNT and CDR2 YYREEE (reference sequence). The CDR3 region has the DNA TGTGCCAGCAGCTTGCCCGACAGGGCACCCAATTCACCCCTCCACTTT. Translated: CASSLPDRAPNSPLHF.

The genes are TRBV6-5 and TRBJ2-3; weak D call: TRBD2 (6 bases). The germline V gene has CDR1 MNHEY and CDR2 SVGAGI. The CDR3 totals 15 residues. Trimming pared 5 bases from V and 2 bases from J, leaving 14 bases between. The CDR3 bases are TGTGCCAGCAGTCCCGGACTATTGACCACAGATACGCAGTATTTT. Translating gives CASSPGLLTTDTQYF.